This T cell receptor (beta chain) stems from a study of T and B cells in COVID-19 patients. Study findings and constraints: Patients with COVID-19 reportedly showed strongly skewed T cell receptor beta variable and joining gene usage.

TRB was amplified from around 250-460 ng of blood genomic DNA. Germline V gives CDR1 GTSNPN, CDR2 SVGIG (reference sequence). This CDR3 region has 12 residues. Deletions cut 7 bases from V and 3 bases from J, with 10 bases between. By share of the sample, this clonotype is medium-sized. Its antigen is not known. Multiplex PCR with BIOMED2 TRB-A/B primer pools amplified TRB rearrangements. In TCRdb, the multiplex PCR reads were re-called with MiXCR into one record per CDR3 protein. The sample lists 9,900 or so distinct CDR3 sequences, 25% to 30% occurring once. The sequenced material came from blood. This chain joins TRBV30 and TRBJ2-1, with D perhaps matching TRBD1 (5 bases). The TCR originated in a human donor who had recovered from COVID-19. The CDR3 sequence: CAYSRGYNEQFF. CDR3 sequence (DNA): TGTGCCTACTCTAGGGGCTACAATGAGCAGTTCTTC.